This T cell receptor (beta chain) is drawn from a study of T cell repertoires in aging, cancer and after chemotherapy. Study-level information: Clear clonal overlap appeared across healthy donor samples taken over several months to years.

Trimming removed 5 bases at V and 4 bases at J, with 11 bases between. The CDR3 consists of 13 residues. Germline V lookup: CDR1 MNHNY, CDR2 SVGAGI (reference sequence). Findings of the study overall: Untreated cancer patients had significantly lower blood TCR diversity than age-matched healthy donors. Healthy donors lost TCR diversity with age mainly through richness, cancer patients through richness and evenness. Across the chemotherapy interval, each cancer cohort showed higher median generation probability, suggesting thymic rebound.

This clonotype was recorded a few times. No antigen is known for it. The template was genomic DNA from peripheral blood, not RNA. Rearranged V-D-J TRB sequences were amplified with a mixed TRB-A/B primer pool. MiXCR, run by TCRdb on the multiplex PCR reads, gives a single entry per CDR3 protein. Among thousands of distinct CDR3 sequences listed, roughly 35% were seen once. The TCR comes from a human donor in good health. The specimen was blood. The chain uses TRBV6-6 and TRBJ1-1, with D hard to call. The CDR3 loop is CASSTQFGTEAFF. Here the CDR3 DNA reads TGTGCCAGCAGTACCCAGTTCGGCACTGAAGCTTTCTTT.